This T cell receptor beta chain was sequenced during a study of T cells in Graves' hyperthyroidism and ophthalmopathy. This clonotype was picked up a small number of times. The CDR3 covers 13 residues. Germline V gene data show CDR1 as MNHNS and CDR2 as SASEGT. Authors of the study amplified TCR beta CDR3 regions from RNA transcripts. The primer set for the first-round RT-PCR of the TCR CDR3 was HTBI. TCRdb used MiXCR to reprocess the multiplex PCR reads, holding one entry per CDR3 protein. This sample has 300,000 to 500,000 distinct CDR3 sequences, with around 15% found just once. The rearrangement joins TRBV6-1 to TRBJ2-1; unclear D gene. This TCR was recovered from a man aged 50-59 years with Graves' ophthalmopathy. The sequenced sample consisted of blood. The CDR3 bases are TGTGCGATCTGGGGTGCCGCCGGCAATGAGCAGTTCTTC. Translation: CAIWGAAGNEQFF.